Shown below are 10 T cell receptor beta chains from a single sample sequenced in a study of technical replicates of blood from several donors. Method: immunoSEQ multiplex PCR; TCRdb's copy keeps in-frame clones and lacks some. The table has tens of thousands of clones, more than 90% seen once. The specimen was T cells isolated from PBMCs. Receptors originate from a human donor in good health. Some clones in this sample may be carry-over from other donors' samples.

This chain links TRBV9 with TRBJ2-1, with 8 bases that match TRBD2. Germline CDR1 is SGDLS and CDR2 is YYNGEE. This CDR3 contains 20 residues. V shed 0 bases, J shed 2 bases, and the junction held 16 bases outside the gene matches. CDR3 protein: CASSVVPGGASSAPYNEQFF. Written as DNA, the CDR3 is TGTGCCAGCAGCGTAGTTCCGGGAGGGGCCTCATCAGCGCCCTACAATGAGCAGTTCTTC.

The V gene is TRBV4-3, the J gene TRBJ2-7; 8 bases fit TRBD1. This CDR3 has 15 amino acids. Germline CDR1 and CDR2: LGHNA and YSLEER. Losses at the gene ends were 1 base for V and 4 bases for J; bases not matched to a gene: 6. As DNA, the CDR3 is TGCGCCAGCAGCCAAGTAGCAGGGGGCATTTACGAGCAGTACTTC. Translation: CASSQVAGGIYEQYF.

CDR3 sequence reads: CASSEVGLAVDTQYF. The CDR3 bases are TGTGCCAGCAGTGAAGTTGGACTAGCGGTAGATACGCAGTATTTT. The chain has TRBV6-1 and TRBJ2-3, with TRBD2 matching over 10 bases. Germline V CDR1 and CDR2: MNHNS, SASEGT. CDR3 length: 15 residues. Germline trimming cut 1 base from V and 5 bases from J; bases unmatched to any gene: 3.

The CDR3 region has the DNA TGTGCCAGCAGTTCCTCTAACGACAGGCTTTCCTACGAGCAGTACTTC. It is translated as CASSSSNDRLSYEQYF. V gene TRBV7-2 combines with J gene TRBJ2-7; D possibly corresponds to TRBD1 (6 bases). V lost 6 bases and J 1 base, leaving 19 bases between the germline ends. This CDR3 spans 16 amino acids. Germline-derived CDR1 and CDR2 are SGHTA and FQGNSA.

The chain combines TRBV19 with TRBJ1-1; 9 bases fit TRBD1. V lost 7 bases to trimming and J lost 5 bases; unmatched junction nucleotides: 14. Per germline, CDR1 LNHDA and CDR2 SQIVND (reference sequence). The CDR3 contains 16 residues. The CDR3 sequence is CASTGDRVPGGTEAFF. The CDR3 DNA follows: TGTGCCAGTACCGGGGACAGGGTACCAGGAGGTACTGAAGCTTTCTTT.

CDR3 DNA sequence: TGTGCCAGCAGCGACCGAGCGGGGGGCACAGATACGCAGTATTTT. Encoded protein: CASSDRAGGTDTQYF. The V and J genes are TRBV9 and TRBJ2-3, with TRBD2 identical over 8 bases. This CDR3 region has 15 residues. The germline V gene encodes CDR1 SGDLS and CDR2 YYNGEE. V was pared by 3 bases and J by 1 base, with 4 bases of the junction left unmatched.

The chain is built from TRBV5-6 and TRBJ2-1; a weak D match, TRBD1 (6 bases). V was trimmed by 0 bases and J by 3 bases, leaving 10 bases between them. Germline V lookup: CDR1 SGHDT, CDR2 YYEEEE. This CDR3 is built from 15 residues. The CDR3 reads CASSLGGGGYNEQFF. The CDR3 DNA reads as TGTGCCAGCAGCTTGGGTGGGGGCGGCTACAATGAGCAGTTCTTC.

The rearrangement uses TRBV21-1 and TRBJ2-1; the table's D call, TRBD2, was not checked against the DNA. TRBV21-1 is classified as a pseudogene. This CDR3 has 19 amino acids. The CDR3 DNA follows: TGTGCCAGCAGCAAATTAGTCTCGGGACTAGTCGGGACCTACAATGAGCAGTTCTTC. It is translated as CASSKLVSGLVGTYNEQFF.

The gene calls are TRBV7-8 and TRBJ1-1, with D perhaps TRBD1 (6 bases). This CDR3 is 14 amino acids long. Germline CDR1 SGHVS, CDR2 FQNEAQ. Trimming took off 2 bases at V and 7 bases at J, with 14 bases between the two ends. CDR3 in amino acids: CASSLWVTGIEAFF. CDR3 DNA sequence: TGTGCCAGCAGCTTATGGGTAACAGGGATTGAAGCTTTCTTT.

The V and J genes are TRBV7-2 and TRBJ2-7, with TRBD1 as a possible D gene (6 bases). Germline V CDR1 and CDR2: SGHTA, FQGNSA. V gave up 5 bases and J gave up 2 bases, with 16 bases separating them. This CDR3 spans 15 amino acids. The CDR3 loop is CASSIDSGQPYEQYF. In DNA form, the CDR3 reads TGTGCCAGCAGCATAGATTCGGGACAACCCTACGAGCAGTACTTC.